The clone carrying this TCR beta chain was seen a handful of times. The antigen is undetermined. The CDR3 contains 15 residues. Unmatched junction bases numbered 7, after V lost 4 bases and J lost 7 bases. From germline, CDR1 is MGHDK and CDR2 SYGVNS. Unique molecular identifiers were carried by the TCR beta cDNA libraries. TCRdb redid the calling of the PCR reads with MiXCR, one entry per CDR3 protein. Seen here are hundreds of thousands of distinct CDR3 sequences, 40% to 50% observed once, and the top ten hold 1.5% to 2%. The sample belongs to a study of post-analysis software for immune sequencing data. Findings and limits, study-wide: With TRBV5-6, TRBV5-1 and TRBV20-1 included, about 5 TRBV segments were more frequent in patients than in controls.

The sample was blood. V is TRBV25-1 and J is TRBJ2-1; 10 bases map to TRBD1. The TCR comes from a girl aged 10 to 17 with multiple sclerosis. CDR3 loop: CASSGTGGIRNEQFF. CDR3 nucleotide sequence: TGTGCCAGCAGTGGGACAGGGGGGATTAGAAATGAGCAGTTCTTC.